This T cell receptor (beta chain) is from a study of cytomegalovirus exposure and HLA in healthy donors. Likely unrecorded immune exposures existed in these nominally healthy donors. Findings of the study overall: CMV antigen specificity was confirmed in vitro for three CMV-associated chains. The study found most TCR sequences rare, yet found some public TCRs in many donors.

It was with 60 Vbeta and 13 Jbeta primers that the PCR ran. The repertoire was sequenced with immunoSEQ multiplex PCR; TCRdb's copy has only in-frame clones and lacks some. The table shows about 140,000 clones, with 79% occurring only once. Comment on this clone: Its antigen is as yet unknown.

CDR3 size: 16 residues. J was trimmed by 2 bases and V by 5 bases; bases with no gene match: 5. Germline CDR1 SGHAT, CDR2 FQDESV (reference sequence). What was sequenced was PBMCs. The chain uses TRBV11-1 and TRBJ2-6; 8 bases are a match to TRBD1. This receptor was taken from a man between 18 and 35 years old in good health and CMV-seronegative. The CDR3 is CASSIDRGAGANVLTF. The DNA of the CDR3 is TGTGCCAGCAGCATCGACAGGGGTGCTGGGGCCAACGTCCTGACTTTC.